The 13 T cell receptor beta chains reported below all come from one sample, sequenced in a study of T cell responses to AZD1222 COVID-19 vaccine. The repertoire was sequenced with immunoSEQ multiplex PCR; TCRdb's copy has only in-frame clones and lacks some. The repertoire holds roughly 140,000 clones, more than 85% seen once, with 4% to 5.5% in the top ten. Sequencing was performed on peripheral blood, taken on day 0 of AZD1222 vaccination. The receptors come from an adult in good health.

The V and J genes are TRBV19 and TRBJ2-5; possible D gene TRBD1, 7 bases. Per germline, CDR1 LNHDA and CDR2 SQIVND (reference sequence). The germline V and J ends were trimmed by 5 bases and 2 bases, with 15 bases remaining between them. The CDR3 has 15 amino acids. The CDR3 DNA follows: TGTGCCAGTAGTCCTCAGGGGGGAGGTCAAGAGACCCAGTACTTC. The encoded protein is CASSPQGGGQETQYF.

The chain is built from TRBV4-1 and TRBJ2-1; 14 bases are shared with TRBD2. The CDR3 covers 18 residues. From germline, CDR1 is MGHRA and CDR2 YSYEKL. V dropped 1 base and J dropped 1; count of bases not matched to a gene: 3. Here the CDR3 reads CASSQGLAGGPSYNEQFF. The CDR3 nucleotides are TGCGCCAGCAGCCAAGGACTAGCGGGAGGGCCTTCCTACAATGAGCAGTTCTTC.

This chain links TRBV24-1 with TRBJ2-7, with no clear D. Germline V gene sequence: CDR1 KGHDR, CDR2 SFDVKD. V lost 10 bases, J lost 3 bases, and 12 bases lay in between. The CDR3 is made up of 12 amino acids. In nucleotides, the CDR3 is TGTGCCACGATTCTTCTCAACTACGAGCAGTACTTC. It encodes CATILLNYEQYF.

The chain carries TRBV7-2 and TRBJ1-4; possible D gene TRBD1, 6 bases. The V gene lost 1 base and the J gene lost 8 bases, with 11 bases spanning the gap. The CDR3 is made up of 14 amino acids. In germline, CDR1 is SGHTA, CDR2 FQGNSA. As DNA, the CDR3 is TGTGCCAGCAGCTTAGAACCCACAGGGGAAAAACTGTTTTTT. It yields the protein CASSLEPTGEKLFF.

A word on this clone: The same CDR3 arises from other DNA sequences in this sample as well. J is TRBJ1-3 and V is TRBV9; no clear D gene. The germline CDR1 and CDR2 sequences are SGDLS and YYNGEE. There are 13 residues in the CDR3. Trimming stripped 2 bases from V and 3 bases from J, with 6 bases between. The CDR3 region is CASSVGGGNTIYF. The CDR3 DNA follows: TGTGCCAGCAGCGTGGGTGGTGGAAACACCATATATTTT. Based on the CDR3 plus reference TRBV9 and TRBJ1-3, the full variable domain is DSGVTQTPKHLITATGQRVTLRCSPRSGDLSVYWYQQSLDQGLQFLIQYYNGEERAKGNILERFSAQQFPDLHSELNLSSLELGDSALYFCASSVGGGNTIYFGEGSWLTVV.

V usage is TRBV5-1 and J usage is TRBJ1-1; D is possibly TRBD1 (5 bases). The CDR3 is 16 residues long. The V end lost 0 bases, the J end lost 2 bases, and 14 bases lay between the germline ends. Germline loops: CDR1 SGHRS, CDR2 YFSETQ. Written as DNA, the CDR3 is TGCGCCAGCAGCTTGGGACCCCGGACAAGCAACACTGAAGCTTTCTTT. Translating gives CASSLGPRTSNTEAFF.

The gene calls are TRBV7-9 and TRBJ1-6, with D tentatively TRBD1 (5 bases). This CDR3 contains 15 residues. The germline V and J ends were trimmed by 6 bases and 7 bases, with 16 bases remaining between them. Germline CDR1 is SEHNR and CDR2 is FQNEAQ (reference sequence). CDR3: CASRVLSGSNSPLHF. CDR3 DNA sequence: TGTGCCAGCAGAGTACTTTCAGGGTCAAATTCACCCCTCCACTTT.

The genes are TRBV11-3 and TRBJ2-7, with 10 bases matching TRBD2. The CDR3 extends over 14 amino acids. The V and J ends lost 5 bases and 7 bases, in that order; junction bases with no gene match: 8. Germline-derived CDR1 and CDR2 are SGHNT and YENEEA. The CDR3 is CASSPSGGAREQYF. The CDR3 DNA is TGTGCCAGCAGCCCCAGCGGGGGGGCAAGGGAGCAGTACTTC.

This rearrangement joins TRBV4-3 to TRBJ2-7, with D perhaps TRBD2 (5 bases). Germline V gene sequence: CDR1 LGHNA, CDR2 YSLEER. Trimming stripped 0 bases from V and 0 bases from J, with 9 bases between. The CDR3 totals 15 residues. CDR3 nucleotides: TGCGCCAGCAGCCAAGATCGAGGGAGCTCCTACGAGCAGTACTTC. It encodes CASSQDRGSSYEQYF.

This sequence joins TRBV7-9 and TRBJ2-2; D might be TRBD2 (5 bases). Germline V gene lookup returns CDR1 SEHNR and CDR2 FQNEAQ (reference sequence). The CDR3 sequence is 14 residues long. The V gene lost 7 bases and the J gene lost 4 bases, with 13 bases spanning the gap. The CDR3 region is CASTPGFVTGELFF. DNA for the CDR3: TGTGCCAGCACTCCGGGGTTCGTCACCGGGGAGCTGTTTTTT.

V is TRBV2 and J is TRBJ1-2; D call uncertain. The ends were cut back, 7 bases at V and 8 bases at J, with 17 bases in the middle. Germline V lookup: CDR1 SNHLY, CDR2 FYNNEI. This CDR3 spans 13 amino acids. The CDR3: CASNNKGVYGYTF. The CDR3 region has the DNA TGTGCCAGCAATAACAAGGGAGTCTACGGCTACACCTTC.

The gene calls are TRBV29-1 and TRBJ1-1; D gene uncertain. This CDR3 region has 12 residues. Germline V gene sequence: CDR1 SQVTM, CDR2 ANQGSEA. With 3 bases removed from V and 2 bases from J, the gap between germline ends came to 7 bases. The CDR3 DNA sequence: TGCAGCGTTGAGGGAGCAAACACTGAAGCTTTCTTT. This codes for CSVEGANTEAFF. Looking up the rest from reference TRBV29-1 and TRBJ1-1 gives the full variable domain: SAVISQKPSRDICQRGTSLTIQCQVDSQVTMMFWYRQQPGQSLTLIATANQGSEATYESGFVIDKFPISRPNLTFSTLTVSNMSPEDSSIYLCSVEGANTEAFFGQGTRLTVV.

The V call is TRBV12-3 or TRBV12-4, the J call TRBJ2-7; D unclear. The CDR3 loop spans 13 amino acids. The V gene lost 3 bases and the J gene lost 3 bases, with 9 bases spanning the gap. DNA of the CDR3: TGTGCCAGCAGTTTGGTTAAGGGCTACGAGCAGTACTTC. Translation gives CASSLVKGYEQYF.